The clone carrying this TCR beta chain was recorded many times. MiXCR was run by TCRdb on the 5' RACE reads, yielding one entry per CDR3 protein. The sample lists 15,000 to 20,000 distinct CDR3 sequences, around 19% occurring once. The sample originates from a study of HIV-infected patients and healthy controls. CDR3 length: 15 amino acids. The V gene end was trimmed by 6 bases and the J gene end by 1 base; junction bases not matched to a gene: 5. Sequences were obtained from CD8+ T cells from blood. This chain joins TRBV12-3 or TRBV12-4 and TRBJ2-3; TRBD2 matches at 9 bases. The sequence was obtained from a human donor in good health. CDR3 region: CASSFLAGGTDTQYF. The CDR3 bases are TGTGCCAGCAGCTTCTTAGCGGGGGGCACAGATACGCAGTATTTT.